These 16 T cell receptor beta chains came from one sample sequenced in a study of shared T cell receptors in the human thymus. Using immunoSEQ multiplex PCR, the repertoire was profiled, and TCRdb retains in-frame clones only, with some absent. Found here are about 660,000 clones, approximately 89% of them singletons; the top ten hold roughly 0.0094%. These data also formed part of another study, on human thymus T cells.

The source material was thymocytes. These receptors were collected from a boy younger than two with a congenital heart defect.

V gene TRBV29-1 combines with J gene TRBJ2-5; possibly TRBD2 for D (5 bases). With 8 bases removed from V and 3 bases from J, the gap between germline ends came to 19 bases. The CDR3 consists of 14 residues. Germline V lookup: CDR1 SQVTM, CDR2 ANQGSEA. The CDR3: CSHNGPDGEETQYF. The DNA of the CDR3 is TGCAGCCATAACGGGCCGGACGGGGAAGAGACCCAGTACTTC.

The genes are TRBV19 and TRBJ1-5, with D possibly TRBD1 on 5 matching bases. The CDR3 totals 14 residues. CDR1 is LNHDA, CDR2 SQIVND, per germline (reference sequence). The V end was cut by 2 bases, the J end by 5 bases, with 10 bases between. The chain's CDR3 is CASSIQGSHQPQHF. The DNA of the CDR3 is TGTGCCAGTAGTATACAGGGAAGTCATCAGCCCCAGCATTTT.

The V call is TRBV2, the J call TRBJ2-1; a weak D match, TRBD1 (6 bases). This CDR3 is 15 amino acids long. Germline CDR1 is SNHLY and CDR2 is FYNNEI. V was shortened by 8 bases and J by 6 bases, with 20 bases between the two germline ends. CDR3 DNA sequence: TGTGCCAGCGGGGACATTTTTTTTTCGGGCAATGAGCAGTTCTTC. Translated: CASGDIFFSGNEQFF.

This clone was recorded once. CDR3 amino acids: CASSPPFQGPGYTF. The CDR3 bases are TGTGCCAGCTCACCACCGTTTCAGGGCCCTGGCTACACCTTC. This sequence joins TRBV18 and TRBJ1-2; TRBD1 might be the D (5 bases). The germline V gene encodes CDR1 KGHSH and CDR2 LQKENI. Trimming stripped 0 bases from V and 7 bases from J, with 12 bases between. The CDR3 has 14 residues. Full variable domain (remainder filled in from reference TRBV18 and TRBJ1-2): NAGVMQNPRHLVRRRGQEARLRCSPMKGHSHVYWYRQLPEEGLKFMVYLQKENIIDESGMPKERFSAEFPKEGPSILRIQQVVRGDSAAYFCASSPPFQGPGYTFGSGTRLTVV.

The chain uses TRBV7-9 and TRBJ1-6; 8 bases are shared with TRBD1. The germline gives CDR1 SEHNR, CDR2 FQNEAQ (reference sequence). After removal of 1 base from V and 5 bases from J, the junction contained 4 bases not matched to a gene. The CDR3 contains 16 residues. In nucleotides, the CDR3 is TGTGCCAGCAGCTTAGGACAGGGGAAAAATAATTCACCCCTCCACTTT. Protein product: CASSLGQGKNNSPLHF.

The CDR3 DNA reads as TGCGCCAGCAGTGGAGCGGACGGGGAAACTCAGCCCCAGCATTTT. Residues: CASSGADGETQPQHF. The J gene is TRBJ1-5, the V gene TRBV10-2; D is unresolved. The CDR3 totals 15 residues. The V end lost 4 bases, the J end lost 6 bases, and 16 bases lay between the germline ends. Germline assignment: CDR1 WSHSY and CDR2 SAAADI.

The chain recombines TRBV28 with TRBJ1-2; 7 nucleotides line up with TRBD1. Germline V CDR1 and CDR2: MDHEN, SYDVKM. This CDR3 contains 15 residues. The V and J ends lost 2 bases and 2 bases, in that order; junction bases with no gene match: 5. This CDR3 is CASSLMTGPNYGYTF. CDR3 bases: TGTGCCAGCAGTTTAATGACAGGGCCGAACTATGGCTACACCTTC.

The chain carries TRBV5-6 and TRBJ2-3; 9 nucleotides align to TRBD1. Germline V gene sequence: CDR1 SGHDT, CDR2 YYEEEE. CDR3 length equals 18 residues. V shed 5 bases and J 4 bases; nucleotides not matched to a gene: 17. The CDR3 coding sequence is TGTGCCAGCAGTTGTCCGGGACAGGGATGTATCGACGCAGATACGCAGTATTTT. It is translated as CASSCPGQGCIDADTQYF.

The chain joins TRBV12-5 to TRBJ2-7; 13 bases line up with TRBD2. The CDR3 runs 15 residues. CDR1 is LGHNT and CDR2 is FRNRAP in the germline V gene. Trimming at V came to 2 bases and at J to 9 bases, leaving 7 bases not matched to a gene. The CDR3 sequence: CASGLTSGRAGVQYF. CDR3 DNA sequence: TGTGCTAGTGGTTTGACTAGCGGGAGGGCCGGGGTGCAGTACTTC.

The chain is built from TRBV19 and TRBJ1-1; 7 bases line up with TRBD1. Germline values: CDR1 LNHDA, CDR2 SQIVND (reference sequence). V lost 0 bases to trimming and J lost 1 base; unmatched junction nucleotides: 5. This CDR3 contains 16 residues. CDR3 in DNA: TGTGCCAGTAGTATAGATCACCCAGGGGGGAACACTGAAGCTTTCTTT. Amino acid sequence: CASSIDHPGGNTEAFF.

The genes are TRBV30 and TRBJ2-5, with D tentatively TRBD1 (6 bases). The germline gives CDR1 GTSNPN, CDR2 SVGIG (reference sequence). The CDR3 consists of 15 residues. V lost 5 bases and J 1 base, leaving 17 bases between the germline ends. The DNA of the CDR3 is TGTGCCTGGGATGTGGACAGAACCTTCCAAGAGACCCAGTACTTC. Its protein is CAWDVDRTFQETQYF. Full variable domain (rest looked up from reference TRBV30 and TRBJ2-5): SQTIHQWPATLVQPVGSPLSLECTVEGTSNPNLYWYRQAAGRGLQLLFYSVGIGQISSEVPQNLSASRPQDRQFILSSKKLLLSDSGFYLCAWDVDRTFQETQYFGPGTRLLVL.

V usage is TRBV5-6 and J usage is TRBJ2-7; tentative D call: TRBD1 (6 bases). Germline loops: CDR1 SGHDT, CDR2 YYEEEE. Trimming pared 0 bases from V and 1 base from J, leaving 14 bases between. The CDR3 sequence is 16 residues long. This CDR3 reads CASSLDRVPISYEQYF. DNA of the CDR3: TGTGCCAGCAGCTTGGACAGGGTCCCCATTTCCTACGAGCAGTACTTC.

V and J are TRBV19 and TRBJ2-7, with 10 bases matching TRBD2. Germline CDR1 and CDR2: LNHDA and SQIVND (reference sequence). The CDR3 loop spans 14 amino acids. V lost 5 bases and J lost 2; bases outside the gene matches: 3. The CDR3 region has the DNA TGTGCCAGTAGTGCTAGCGGGAGACCCTACGAGCAGTACTTC. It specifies CASSASGRPYEQYF. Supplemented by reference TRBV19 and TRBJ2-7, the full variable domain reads DGGITQSPKYLFRKEGQNVTLSCEQNLNHDAMYWYRQDPGQGLRLIYYSQIVNDFQKGDIAEGYSVSREKKESFPLTVTSAQKNPTAFYLCASSASGRPYEQYFGPGTRLTVT.

The DNA for the CDR3 is TGTGCCAGTAGTATCCTTATCCGTCGCAATGAGCAGTTCTTC. Amino acid sequence: CASSILIRRNEQFF. V and J are TRBV19 and TRBJ2-1; no clear D gene. V was clipped by 3 bases and J by 6 bases, with 12 bases between them. Germline CDR1 LNHDA, CDR2 SQIVND (reference sequence). The CDR3 extends over 14 amino acids.

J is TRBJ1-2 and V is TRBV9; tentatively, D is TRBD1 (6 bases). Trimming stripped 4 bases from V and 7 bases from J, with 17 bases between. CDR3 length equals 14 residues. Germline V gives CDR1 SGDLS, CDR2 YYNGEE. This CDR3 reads CASSPLAGACGYTF. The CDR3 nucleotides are TGTGCCAGCAGCCCCCTGGCGGGGGCTTGTGGCTACACCTTC.

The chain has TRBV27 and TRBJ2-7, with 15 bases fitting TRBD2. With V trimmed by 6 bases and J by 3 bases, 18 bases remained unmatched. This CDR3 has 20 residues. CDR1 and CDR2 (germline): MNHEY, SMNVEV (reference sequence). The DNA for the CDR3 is TGTGCCAGCAGGGTCTCCCCGACCGGGACTAGCGGGGGGTGCTTCTACGAGCAGTACTTC. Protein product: CASRVSPTGTSGGCFYEQYF.